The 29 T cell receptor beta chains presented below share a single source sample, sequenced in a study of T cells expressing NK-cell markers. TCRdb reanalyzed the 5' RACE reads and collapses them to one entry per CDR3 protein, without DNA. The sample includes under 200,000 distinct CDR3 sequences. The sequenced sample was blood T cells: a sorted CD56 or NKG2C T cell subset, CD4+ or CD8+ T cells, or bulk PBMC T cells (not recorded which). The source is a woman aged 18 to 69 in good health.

The CDR3 is CASSFGQVYNEQFF. The chain combines TRBV7-6 with TRBJ2-1; the D gene TCRdb calls, TRBD1, cannot be checked with no DNA. The CDR3 is 14 amino acids. The germline V gene encodes CDR1 SGHVS and CDR2 FNYEAQ.

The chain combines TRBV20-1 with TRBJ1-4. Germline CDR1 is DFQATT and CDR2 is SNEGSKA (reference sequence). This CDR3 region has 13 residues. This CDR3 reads CSARLTRDEKLFF.

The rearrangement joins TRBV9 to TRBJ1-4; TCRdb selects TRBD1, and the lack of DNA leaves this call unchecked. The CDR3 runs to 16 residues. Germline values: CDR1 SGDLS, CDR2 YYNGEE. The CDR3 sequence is CASSATAGGLEEKLFF.

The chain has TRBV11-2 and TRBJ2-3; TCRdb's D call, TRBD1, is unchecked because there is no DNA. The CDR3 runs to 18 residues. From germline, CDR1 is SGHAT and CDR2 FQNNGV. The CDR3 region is CASSLNLPDRGSADTQYF.

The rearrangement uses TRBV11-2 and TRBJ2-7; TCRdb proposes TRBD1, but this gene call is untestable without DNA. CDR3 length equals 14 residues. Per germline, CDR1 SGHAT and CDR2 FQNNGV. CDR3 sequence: CASSLPDREHEQYF.

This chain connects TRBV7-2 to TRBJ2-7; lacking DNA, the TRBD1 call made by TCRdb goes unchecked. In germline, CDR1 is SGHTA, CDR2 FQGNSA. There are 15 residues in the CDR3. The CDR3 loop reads CASSTIPGQYYEQYF.

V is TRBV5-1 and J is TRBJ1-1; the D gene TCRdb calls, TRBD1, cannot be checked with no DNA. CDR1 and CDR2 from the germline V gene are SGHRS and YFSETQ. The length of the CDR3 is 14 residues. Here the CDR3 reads CASRRQGANTEAFF.

CDR3 sequence reads: CASSYWGRDTEAFF. The J gene is TRBJ1-1, the V gene TRBV6-5; absent DNA, TCRdb's TRBD1 call cannot be checked. Germline V lookup: CDR1 MNHEY, CDR2 SVGAGI. This CDR3 region has 14 residues.

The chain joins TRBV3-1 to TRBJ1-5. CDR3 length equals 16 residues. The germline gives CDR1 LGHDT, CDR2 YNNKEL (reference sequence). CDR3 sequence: CASSQGIWGSNQPQHF. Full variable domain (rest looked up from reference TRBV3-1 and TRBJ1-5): DTAVSQTPKYLVTQMGNDKSIKCEQNLGHDTMYWYKQDSKKFLKIMFSYNNKELIINETVPNRFSPKSPDKAHLNLHINSLELGDSAVYFCASSQGIWGSNQPQHFGDGTRLSIL.

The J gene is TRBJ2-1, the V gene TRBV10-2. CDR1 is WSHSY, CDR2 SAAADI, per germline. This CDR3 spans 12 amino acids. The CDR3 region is CASSESGNEQFF.

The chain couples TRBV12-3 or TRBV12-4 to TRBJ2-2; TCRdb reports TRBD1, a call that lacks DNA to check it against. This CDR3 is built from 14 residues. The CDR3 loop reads CASRVDRGTGELFF.

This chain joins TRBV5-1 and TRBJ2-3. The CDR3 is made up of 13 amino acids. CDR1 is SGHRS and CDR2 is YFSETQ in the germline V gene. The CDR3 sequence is CASSASLGDTQYF.

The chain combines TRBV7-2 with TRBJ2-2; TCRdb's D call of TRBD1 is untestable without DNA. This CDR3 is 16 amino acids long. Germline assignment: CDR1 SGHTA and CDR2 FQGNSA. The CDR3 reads CASSPSGGAGTWELFF.

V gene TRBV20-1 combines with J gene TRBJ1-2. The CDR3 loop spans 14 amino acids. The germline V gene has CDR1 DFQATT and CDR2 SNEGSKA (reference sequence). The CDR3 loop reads CSARATQTAYGYTF.

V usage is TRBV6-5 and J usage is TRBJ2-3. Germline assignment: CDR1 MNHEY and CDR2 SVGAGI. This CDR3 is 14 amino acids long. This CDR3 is CASSYGPSRYTQYF.

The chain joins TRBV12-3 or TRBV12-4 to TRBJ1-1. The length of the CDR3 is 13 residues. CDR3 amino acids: CASSWTLNTEAFF.

The CDR3 sequence: CASSFGFNQPQHF. The chain employs TRBV12-3 or TRBV12-4 and TRBJ1-5. The length of the CDR3 is 13 residues.

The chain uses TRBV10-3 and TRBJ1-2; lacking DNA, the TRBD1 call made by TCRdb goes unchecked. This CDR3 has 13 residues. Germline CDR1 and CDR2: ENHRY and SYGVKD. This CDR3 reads CAITGGVDYGYTF.

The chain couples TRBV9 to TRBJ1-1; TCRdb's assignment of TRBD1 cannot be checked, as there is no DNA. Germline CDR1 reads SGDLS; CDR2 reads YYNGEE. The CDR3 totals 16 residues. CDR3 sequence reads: CASSAGGRGVSTEAFF.

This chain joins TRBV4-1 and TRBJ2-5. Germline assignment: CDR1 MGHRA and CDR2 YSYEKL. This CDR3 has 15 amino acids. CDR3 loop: CASSQVFPAQETQYF.

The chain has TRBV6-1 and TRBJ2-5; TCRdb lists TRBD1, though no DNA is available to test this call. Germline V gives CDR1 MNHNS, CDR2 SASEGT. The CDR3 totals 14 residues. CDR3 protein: CASSASGSPKTQYF.

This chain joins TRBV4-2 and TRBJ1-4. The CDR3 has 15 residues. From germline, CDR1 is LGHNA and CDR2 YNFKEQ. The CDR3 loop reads CASSQEGATNEKLFF.

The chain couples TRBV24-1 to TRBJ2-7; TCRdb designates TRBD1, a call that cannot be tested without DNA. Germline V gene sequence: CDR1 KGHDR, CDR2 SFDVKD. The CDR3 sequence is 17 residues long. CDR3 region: CATGGVAGRGGGYEQYF.

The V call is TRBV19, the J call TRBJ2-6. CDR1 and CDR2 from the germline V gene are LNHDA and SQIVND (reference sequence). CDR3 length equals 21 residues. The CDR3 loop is CASSISPRYSDGKTGANVLTF.

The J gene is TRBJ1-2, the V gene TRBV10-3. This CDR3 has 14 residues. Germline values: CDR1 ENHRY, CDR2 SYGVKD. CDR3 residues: CAISGVGLTYGYTF.

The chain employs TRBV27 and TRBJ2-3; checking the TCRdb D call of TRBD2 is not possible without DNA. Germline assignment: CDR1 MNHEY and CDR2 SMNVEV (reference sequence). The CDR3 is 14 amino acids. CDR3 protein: CASSFLAPTDTQYF.

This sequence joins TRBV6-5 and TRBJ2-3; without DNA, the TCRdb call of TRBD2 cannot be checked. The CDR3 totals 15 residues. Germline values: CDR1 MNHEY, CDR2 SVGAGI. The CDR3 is CASSYSLAGADTQYF.

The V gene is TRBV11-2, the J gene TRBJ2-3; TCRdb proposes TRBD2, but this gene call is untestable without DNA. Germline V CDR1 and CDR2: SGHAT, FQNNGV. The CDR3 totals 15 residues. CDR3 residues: CASSRQRGGTDTQYF.

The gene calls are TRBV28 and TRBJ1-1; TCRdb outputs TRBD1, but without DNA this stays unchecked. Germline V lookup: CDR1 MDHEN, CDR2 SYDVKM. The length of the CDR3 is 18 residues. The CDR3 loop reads CASSLSGGARLGNTEAFF.